Below, one T cell receptor (beta chain) is given with its context. Its target is unknown. The entry originates in a study of blood T cells in healthy people across ages. It was with a sample-barcoded 5' primer and a J-beta primer mix that a second PCR of about 7 to 12 cycles was run. TCRdb analysed the 5' RACE reads with MiXCR anew, one entry per CDR3 protein. The sample yields approximately 1,000,000 distinct CDR3 sequences, around two fifths seen once. The study's findings and limits: Per million T cells, TCR beta diversity dropped about linearly as age rose. Observed TCR beta diversity showed a strong correlation with the percentage of naive T cells as measured by flow cytometry.

The germline CDR1 and CDR2 sequences are SGDLS and YYNGEE. This CDR3 is built from 13 residues. This chain joins TRBV9 and TRBJ2-1; D possibly matches TRBD1 or TRBD2 (5 bases each). The J call may be in error: the DNA end matches TRBJ2-7 better. Material for sequencing was blood. The clonotype comes from a man aged 18 to 30 in good health. CDR3 amino acids: CASSGDPYNEQYF. Written as DNA, the CDR3 is TGTGCCAGCAGCGGGGACCCCTACAATGAGCAGTACTTC.